Below, 15 T cell receptor beta chains from the same sample are listed, as sequenced in a study of beta chain features in type 1 diabetes. Every isolated RNA sample was fully reverse transcribed, so sequencing captured expressed TCRB transcripts. TCRdb's copy holds only in-frame clones and misses some; the assay was immunoSEQ multiplex PCR. Here the sample spans under 300,000 clones, 27% being singletons. The sample taken for sequencing was central memory CD4+ T cells from blood. These receptors were obtained from a man aged 30-40 years in good health.

There are a few counts of this clone. V is TRBV29-1 and J is TRBJ2-7; the match to TRBD2 covers 9 bases. Per the germline V gene, CDR1 is SQVTM and CDR2 is ANQGSEA. V lost 3 bases, J lost 6 bases, and 6 bases stayed unmatched. The CDR3 consists of 13 residues. CDR3 sequence: CSVDRRGGSEQYF. The CDR3 nucleotides read TGCAGCGTTGACCGGCGGGGGGGCAGCGAGCAGTACTTC.

This clone was seen a few times. Distinct nucleotide sequences in the sample also encode this CDR3. J is TRBJ2-1 and V is TRBV6-5; D uncertain. The CDR3 length is 13 residues. V was cut by 0 bases and J by 4 bases, with 4 bases left in between. Germline assignment: CDR1 MNHEY and CDR2 SVGAGI. CDR3 loop: CASSYSSYNEQFF. The CDR3 nucleotides read TGTGCCAGCAGTTACTCAAGTTACAATGAGCAGTTCTTC.

At least ten counts were recorded for this clone. This chain links TRBV28 with TRBJ1-2; a weak D match, TRBD1 (5 bases). Between the trimmed V and J ends, which lost 5 bases and 6 bases, there was a span of 13 bases. The CDR3 spans 13 residues. CDR1 and CDR2 from the germline V gene are MDHEN and SYDVKM. The CDR3 DNA sequence: TGTGCCAGCAGTCCGGGGACGGACGATGGCTACACCTTC. Amino acids: CASSPGTDDGYTF.

This chain uses TRBV7-6 with TRBJ2-3; possibly TRBD2 for D (5 bases). Trimming took off 4 bases at V and 6 bases at J, with 14 bases between the two ends. The CDR3 spans 14 residues. CDR1 and CDR2 (germline): SGHVS, FNYEAQ. The CDR3 is CASSSRGSGDTQYF. CDR3 bases: TGTGCCAGCAGCTCACGCGGGTCCGGGGATACGCAGTATTTT.

This chain links TRBV29-1 with TRBJ1-2, with no clear D. CDR1 is SQVTM and CDR2 is ANQGSEA in the germline V gene. Deletions cut 1 base from V and 8 bases from J, with 14 bases between. The CDR3 loop spans 13 amino acids. CDR3 in DNA: TGCAGCGTTGAAGCATCCGGGGAGCGGGGCTACACCTTC. This encodes CSVEASGERGYTF.

This clone was recorded a few times. The chain has TRBV2 and TRBJ2-3, with D perhaps matching TRBD2 (6 bases). The CDR3 is 14 residues long. Germline lookup yields CDR1 SNHLY and CDR2 FYNNEI. Deletions cut 8 bases from V and 2 bases from J, with 14 bases between. CDR3 coding DNA: TGTGCCAGCGGGAGTAGCGGATACACAGATACGCAGTATTTT. Protein sequence: CASGSSGYTDTQYF.

This clone was detected only a few times. This rearrangement joins TRBV7-2 to TRBJ2-3; TRBD2 might be the D (6 bases). Germline V lookup: CDR1 SGHTA, CDR2 FQGNSA. V gave up 6 bases and J gave up 0 bases, with 10 bases separating them. CDR3 length: 14 residues. The CDR3 sequence: CASRSGTSTDTQYF. The CDR3 bases are TGTGCCAGCAGGTCGGGGACTAGCACAGATACGCAGTATTTT.

This clone occurred a few times. J is TRBJ2-7 and V is TRBV10-3; D call uncertain. The CDR3 is made up of 12 amino acids. CDR1 and CDR2 from the germline V gene are ENHRY and SYGVKD. The V end lost 6 bases, the J end lost 0 bases, and 6 bases lay between the germline ends. The chain's CDR3 is CAIRGRSYEQYF. CDR3 DNA sequence: TGTGCCATCAGGGGCCGCTCCTACGAGCAGTACTTC.

The J gene is TRBJ2-4, the V gene TRBV4-3; 9 bases line up with TRBD2. The CDR3 length is 17 residues. J lost 9 bases, V lost 0 bases, and 12 bases had no gene match. Per the germline V gene, CDR1 is LGHNA and CDR2 is YSLEER. The CDR3 spells CASSQERGRAVGSIQYF. The CDR3 coding sequence is TGCGCCAGCAGCCAAGAACGCGGGAGGGCCGTGGGGAGCATTCAGTACTTC.

V is TRBV28 and J is TRBJ2-5; a possible D gene is TRBD2 (5 bases). This CDR3 contains 13 residues. Looked up from germline, CDR1 is MDHEN and CDR2 is SYDVKM. V lost 6 bases and J lost 4, with 12 bases in between. The CDR3 region is CASSRTRGETQYF. The CDR3 DNA reads TGTGCCAGCAGCCGGACTCGAGGAGAGACCCAGTACTTC.

The chain carries TRBV10-2 and TRBJ1-2; D may be TRBD1 (5 bases). CDR3 length: 18 amino acids. Trimming pared 0 bases from V and 4 bases from J, leaving 21 bases between. Germline CDR1 WSHSY, CDR2 SAAADI. The CDR3 is CASSESTVFDSRGYGYTF. DNA of the CDR3: TGCGCCAGCAGTGAGTCGACGGTCTTTGACAGTAGGGGCTATGGCTACACCTTC.

CDR3 coding DNA: TGTGCCAGCAGTGAAGCGCGGCTAGCGCAGCAGTTCTTC. It encodes CASSEARLAQQFF. This chain connects TRBV6-1 to TRBJ2-1; D is possibly TRBD2 (6 bases). The CDR3 runs 13 residues. Per the germline V gene, CDR1 is MNHNS and CDR2 is SASEGT. The V end lost 0 bases, the J end lost 11 bases, and 11 bases lay between the germline ends.

The chain carries TRBV11-2 and TRBJ2-5, with TRBD1 matching over 7 bases. Germline CDR1 is SGHAT and CDR2 is FQNNGV. V lost 5 bases to trimming and J lost 7 bases; unmatched junction nucleotides: 10. The CDR3 spans 14 residues. The CDR3 DNA reads TGTGCCAGCAGCCTCGGGACAGCAAAAGGGACCCAGTACTTC. Encoded protein: CASSLGTAKGTQYF. Filled out from reference TRBV11-2 and TRBJ2-5, the complete variable domain reads EAGVAQSPRYKIIEKRQSVAFWCNPISGHATLYWYQQILGQGPKLLIQFQNNGVVDDSQLPKDRFSAERLKGVDSTLKIQPAKLEDSAVYLCASSLGTAKGTQYFGPGTRLLVL.

The chain carries TRBV2 and TRBJ2-1; D possibly corresponds to TRBD1 (5 bases). Germline CDR1 is SNHLY and CDR2 is FYNNEI. CDR3 length: 13 amino acids. The ends were cut back, 4 bases at V and 8 bases at J, with 12 bases in the middle. The CDR3 region has the DNA TGTGCCAGCAGTGGGATGGGGCTAGATGAGCAGTTCTTC. The encoded protein is CASSGMGLDEQFF.

The genes are TRBV11-2 and TRBJ2-6, with D maybe TRBD1 (6 bases). Germline V gives CDR1 SGHAT, CDR2 FQNNGV. This CDR3 contains 15 residues. V was cut by 3 bases and J by 2 bases, with 8 bases left in between. The CDR3 region has the DNA TGTGCCAGCAGCTTTGGGGGCGCTGGGGCCAACGTCCTGACTTTC. The encoded protein is CASSFGGAGANVLTF. The entire variable domain, with the rest obtained from reference TRBV11-2 and TRBJ2-6, is as follows: EAGVAQSPRYKIIEKRQSVAFWCNPISGHATLYWYQQILGQGPKLLIQFQNNGVVDDSQLPKDRFSAERLKGVDSTLKIQPAKLEDSAVYLCASSFGGAGANVLTFGAGSRLTVL.